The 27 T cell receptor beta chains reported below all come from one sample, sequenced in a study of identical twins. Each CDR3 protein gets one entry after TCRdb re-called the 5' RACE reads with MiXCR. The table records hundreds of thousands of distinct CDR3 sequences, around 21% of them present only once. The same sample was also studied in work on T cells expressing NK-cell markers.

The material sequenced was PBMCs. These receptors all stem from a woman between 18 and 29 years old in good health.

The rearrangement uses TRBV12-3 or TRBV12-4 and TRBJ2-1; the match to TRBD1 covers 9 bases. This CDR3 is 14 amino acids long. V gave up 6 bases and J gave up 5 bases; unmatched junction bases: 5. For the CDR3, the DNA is TGTGCCAGCAGCATGACAGGGGGGAACAATGAGCAGTTCTTC. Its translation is CASSMTGGNNEQFF.

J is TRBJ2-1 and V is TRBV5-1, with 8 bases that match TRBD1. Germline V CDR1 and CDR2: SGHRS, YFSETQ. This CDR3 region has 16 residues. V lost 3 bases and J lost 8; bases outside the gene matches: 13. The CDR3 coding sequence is TGCGCCAGCAGCTGGACAGGGAAGGGGGCAGGGGATGAGCAGTTCTTC. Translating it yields CASSWTGKGAGDEQFF.

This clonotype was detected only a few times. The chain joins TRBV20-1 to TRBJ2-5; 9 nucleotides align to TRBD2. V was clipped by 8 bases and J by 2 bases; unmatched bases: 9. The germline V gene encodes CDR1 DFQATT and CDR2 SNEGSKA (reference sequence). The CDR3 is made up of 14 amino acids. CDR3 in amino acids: CSFSGAGGQETQYF. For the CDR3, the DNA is TGCAGTTTTAGTGGCGCGGGAGGGCAAGAGACCCAGTACTTC.

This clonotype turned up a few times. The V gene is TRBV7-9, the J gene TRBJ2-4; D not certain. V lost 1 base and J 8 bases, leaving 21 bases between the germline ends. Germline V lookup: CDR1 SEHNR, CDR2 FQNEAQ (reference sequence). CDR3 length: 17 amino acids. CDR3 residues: CASSLGTYHGQRDIQYF. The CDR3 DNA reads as TGTGCCAGCAGCTTAGGGACGTACCACGGGCAAAGGGACATTCAGTACTTC.

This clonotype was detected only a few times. DNA for the CDR3: TGTGCCAGCAGCTGGGCGGGGGTCGGGAATCAGCCCCAGCATTTT. Amino acid sequence: CASSWAGVGNQPQHF. This chain joins TRBV7-2 and TRBJ1-5; D might be TRBD1 (5 bases). CDR3 length: 15 residues. Trimming left V 4 bases short and J 4 bases short, with 14 bases between. The V gene's germline CDR1 is SGHTA and CDR2 FQGNSA.

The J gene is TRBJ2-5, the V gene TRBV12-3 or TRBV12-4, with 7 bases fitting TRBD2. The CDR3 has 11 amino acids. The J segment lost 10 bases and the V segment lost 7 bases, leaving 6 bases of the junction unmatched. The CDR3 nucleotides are TGTGCCAGCACTGGGGGGGGGAACCAGTACTTC. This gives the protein CASTGGGNQYF.

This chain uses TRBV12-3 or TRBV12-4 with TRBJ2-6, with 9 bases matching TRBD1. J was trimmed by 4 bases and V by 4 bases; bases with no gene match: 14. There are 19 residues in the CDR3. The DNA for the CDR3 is TGTGCCAGCAGTTCCCGGGACAGGGACCCAACGGCCGGGGCCAACGTCCTGACTTTC. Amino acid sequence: CASSSRDRDPTAGANVLTF.

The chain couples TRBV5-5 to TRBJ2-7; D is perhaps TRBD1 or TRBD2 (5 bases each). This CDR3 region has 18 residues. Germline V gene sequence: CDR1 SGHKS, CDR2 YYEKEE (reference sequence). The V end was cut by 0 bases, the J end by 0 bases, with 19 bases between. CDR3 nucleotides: TGTGCCAGCAGCTTGGCCCTCGGGGCTTACAGGCTCTCCTACGAGCAGTACTTC. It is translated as CASSLALGAYRLSYEQYF. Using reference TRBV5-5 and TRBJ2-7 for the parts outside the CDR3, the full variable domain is DAGVTQSPTHLIKTRGQQVTLRCSPISGHKSVSWYQQVLGQGPQFIFQYYEKEERGRGNFPDRFSARQFPNYSSELNVNALLLGDSALYLCASSLALGAYRLSYEQYFGPGTRLTVT.

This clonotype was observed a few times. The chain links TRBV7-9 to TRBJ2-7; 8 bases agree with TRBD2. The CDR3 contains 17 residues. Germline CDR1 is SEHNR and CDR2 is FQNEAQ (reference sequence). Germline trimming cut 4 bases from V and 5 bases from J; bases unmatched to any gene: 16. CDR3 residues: CASSSGRPGLGSNEQYF. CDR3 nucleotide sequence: TGTGCCAGCAGCTCTGGACGGCCGGGACTAGGTTCAAACGAGCAGTACTTC.

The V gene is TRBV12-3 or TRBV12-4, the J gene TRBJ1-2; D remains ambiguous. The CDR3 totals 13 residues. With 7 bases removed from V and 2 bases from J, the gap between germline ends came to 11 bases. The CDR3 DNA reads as TGTGCCAGCACCATTGCCAGAAACTATGGCTACACCTTC. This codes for CASTIARNYGYTF.

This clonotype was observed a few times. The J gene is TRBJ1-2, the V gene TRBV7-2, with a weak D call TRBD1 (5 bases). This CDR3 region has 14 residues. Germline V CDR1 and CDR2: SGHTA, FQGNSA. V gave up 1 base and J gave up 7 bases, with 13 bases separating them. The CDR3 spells CASSLDAGPGGYTF. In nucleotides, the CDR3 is TGTGCCAGCAGCTTAGATGCAGGGCCGGGTGGCTACACCTTC.

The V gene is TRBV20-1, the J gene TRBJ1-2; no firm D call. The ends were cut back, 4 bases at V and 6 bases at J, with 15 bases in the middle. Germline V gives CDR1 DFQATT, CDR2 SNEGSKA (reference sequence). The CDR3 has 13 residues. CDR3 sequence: CSAIVTMGNGYTF. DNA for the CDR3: TGCAGTGCTATCGTGACCATGGGAAATGGCTACACCTTC.

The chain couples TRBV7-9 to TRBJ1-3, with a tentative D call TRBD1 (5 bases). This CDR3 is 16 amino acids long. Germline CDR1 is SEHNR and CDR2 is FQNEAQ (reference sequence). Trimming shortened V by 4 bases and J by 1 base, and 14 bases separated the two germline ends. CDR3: CASSSARGKSGNTIYF. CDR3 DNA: TGTGCCAGCAGCTCGGCGAGGGGAAAGTCTGGAAACACCATATATTTT.

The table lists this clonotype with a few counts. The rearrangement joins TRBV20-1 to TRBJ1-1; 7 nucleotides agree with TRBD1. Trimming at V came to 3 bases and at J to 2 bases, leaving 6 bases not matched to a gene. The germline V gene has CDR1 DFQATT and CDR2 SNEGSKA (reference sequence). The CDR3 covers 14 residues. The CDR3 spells CSASAAGGNTEAFF. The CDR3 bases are TGCAGTGCTAGTGCCGCAGGGGGAAACACTGAAGCTTTCTTT.

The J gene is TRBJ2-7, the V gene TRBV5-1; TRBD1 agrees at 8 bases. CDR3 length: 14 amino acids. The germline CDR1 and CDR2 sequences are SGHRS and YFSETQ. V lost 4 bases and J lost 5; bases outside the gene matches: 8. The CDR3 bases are TGCGCCAGCAGCGATACAGGGGGGTCAAACGAGCAGTACTTC. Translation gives CASSDTGGSNEQYF.

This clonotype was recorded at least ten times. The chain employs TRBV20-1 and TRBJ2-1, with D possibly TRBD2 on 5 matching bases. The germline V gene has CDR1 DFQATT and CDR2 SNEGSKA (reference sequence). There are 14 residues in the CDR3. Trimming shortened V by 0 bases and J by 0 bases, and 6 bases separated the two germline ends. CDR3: CSAREGSSYNEQFF. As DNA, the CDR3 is TGCAGTGCTAGAGAGGGGAGCTCCTACAATGAGCAGTTCTTC.

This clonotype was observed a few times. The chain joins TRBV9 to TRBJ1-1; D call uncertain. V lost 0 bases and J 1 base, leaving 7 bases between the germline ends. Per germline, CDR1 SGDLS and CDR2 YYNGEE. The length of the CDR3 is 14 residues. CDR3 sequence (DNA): TGTGCCAGCAGCGTAGGGCCGGCGAACACTGAAGCTTTCTTT. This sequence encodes CASSVGPANTEAFF.

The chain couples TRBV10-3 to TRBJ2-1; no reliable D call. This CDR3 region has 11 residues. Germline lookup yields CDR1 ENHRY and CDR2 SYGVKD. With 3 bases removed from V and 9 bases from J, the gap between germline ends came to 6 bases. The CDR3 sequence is CAISDTPEQFF. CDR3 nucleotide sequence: TGTGCCATCAGTGACACGCCTGAGCAGTTCTTC.

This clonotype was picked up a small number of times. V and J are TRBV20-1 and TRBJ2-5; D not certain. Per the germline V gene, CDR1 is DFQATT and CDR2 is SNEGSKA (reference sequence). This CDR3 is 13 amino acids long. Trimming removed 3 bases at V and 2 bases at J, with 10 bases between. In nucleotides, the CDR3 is TGCAGTGCTAGTCAAGCGCCTCAAGAGACCCAGTACTTC. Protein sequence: CSASQAPQETQYF.

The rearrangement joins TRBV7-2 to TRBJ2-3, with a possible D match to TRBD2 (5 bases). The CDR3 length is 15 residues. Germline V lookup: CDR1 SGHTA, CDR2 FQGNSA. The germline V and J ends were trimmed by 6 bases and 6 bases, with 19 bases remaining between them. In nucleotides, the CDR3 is TGTGCCAGCAGTACCCAGCGCGGGTTCCGGGATACGCAGTATTTT. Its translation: CASSTQRGFRDTQYF. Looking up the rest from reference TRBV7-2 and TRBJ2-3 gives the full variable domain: GAGVSQSPSNKVTEKGKDVELRCDPISGHTALYWYRQSLGQGLEFLIYFQGNSAPDKSGLPSDRFSAERTGGSVSTLTIQRTQQEDSAVYLCASSTQRGFRDTQYFGPGTRLTVL.

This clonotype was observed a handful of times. The CDR3 region is CSARVIAGSHNEQFF. The CDR3 region has the DNA TGCAGTGCTAGGGTAATAGCGGGGAGTCACAATGAGCAGTTCTTC. This rearrangement joins TRBV20-1 to TRBJ2-1; 8 positions match TRBD2. With V trimmed by 3 bases and J by 5 bases, 9 bases remained unmatched. The CDR3 extends over 15 amino acids. Looked up from germline, CDR1 is DFQATT and CDR2 is SNEGSKA (reference sequence).

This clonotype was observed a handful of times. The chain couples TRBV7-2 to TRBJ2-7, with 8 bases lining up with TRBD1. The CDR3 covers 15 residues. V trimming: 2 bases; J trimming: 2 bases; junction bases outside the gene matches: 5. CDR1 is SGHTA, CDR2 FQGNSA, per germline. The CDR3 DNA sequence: TGTGCCAGCAGCTTACGGACAGGGCAAACCTACGAGCAGTACTTC. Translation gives CASSLRTGQTYEQYF.

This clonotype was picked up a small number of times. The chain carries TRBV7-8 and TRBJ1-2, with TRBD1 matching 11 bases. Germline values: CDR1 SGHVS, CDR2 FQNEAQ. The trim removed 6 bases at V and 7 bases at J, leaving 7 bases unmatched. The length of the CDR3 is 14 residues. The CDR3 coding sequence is TGTGCCAGCAGTCTTGGACAGGGGGCTTCTGGCTACACCTTC. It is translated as CASSLGQGASGYTF.

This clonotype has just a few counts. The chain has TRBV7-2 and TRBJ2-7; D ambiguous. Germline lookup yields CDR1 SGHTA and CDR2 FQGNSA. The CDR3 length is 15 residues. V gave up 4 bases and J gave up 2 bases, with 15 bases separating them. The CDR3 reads CASSSYPTPPYEQYF. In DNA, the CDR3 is TGTGCCAGCAGCTCATACCCCACGCCTCCCTACGAGCAGTACTTC.

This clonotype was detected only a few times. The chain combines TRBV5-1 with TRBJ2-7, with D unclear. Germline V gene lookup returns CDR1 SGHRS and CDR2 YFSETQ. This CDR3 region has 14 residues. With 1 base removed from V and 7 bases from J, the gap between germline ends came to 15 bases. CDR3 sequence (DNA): TGCGCCAGCAGCTTGTATCGGGCGTCTGAGGAGCAGTACTTC. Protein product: CASSLYRASEEQYF.

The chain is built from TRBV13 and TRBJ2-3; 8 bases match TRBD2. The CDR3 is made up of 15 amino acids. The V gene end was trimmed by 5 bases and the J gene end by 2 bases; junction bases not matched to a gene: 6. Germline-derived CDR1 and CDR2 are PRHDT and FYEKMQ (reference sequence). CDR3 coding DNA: TGTGCCAGCAGCCCCCCAGCGGGAGACACAGATACGCAGTATTTT. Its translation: CASSPPAGDTDTQYF.

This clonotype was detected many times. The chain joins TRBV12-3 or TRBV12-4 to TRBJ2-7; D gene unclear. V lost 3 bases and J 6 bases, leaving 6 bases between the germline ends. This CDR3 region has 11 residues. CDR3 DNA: TGTGCCAGCAGTTTCGGTTCCGAGCAGTACTTC. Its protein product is CASSFGSEQYF.